Described below is a single T cell receptor (beta chain) sequence and its context. The target antigen is unknown. This record belongs to a study of T cell responses to AZD1222 COVID-19 vaccine. Study-wide background: Doses given second, at about 4 or about 12 weeks, were pooled.

The CDR3 is made up of 14 amino acids. The germline V gene encodes CDR1 SGHDT and CDR2 YYEEEE. Trimming left V 4 bases short and J 8 bases short, with 13 bases between. The study, taken as a whole, reports: Donors, mostly white British, included more females; clonal diversity was possibly underestimated. After the peak T cell response, and only then, were repertoires sampled. The study identified only six AZD1222 recipients as seropositive at baseline.

Data came from immunoSEQ multiplex PCR; TCRdb stores just in-frame clones and leaves some out. This repertoire shows about 130,000 clones, over 85% found once; its top ten account for about 1%. The chain carries TRBV5-6 and TRBJ1-6; no clear D. The clonotype was recovered from an adult in good health. The specimen was peripheral blood, collected on day 0 of AZD1222 vaccination. CDR3 nucleotide sequence: TGTGCCAGCAGCCAATACCCGGCGGATTCACCCCTCCACTTT. Translating gives CASSQYPADSPLHF.